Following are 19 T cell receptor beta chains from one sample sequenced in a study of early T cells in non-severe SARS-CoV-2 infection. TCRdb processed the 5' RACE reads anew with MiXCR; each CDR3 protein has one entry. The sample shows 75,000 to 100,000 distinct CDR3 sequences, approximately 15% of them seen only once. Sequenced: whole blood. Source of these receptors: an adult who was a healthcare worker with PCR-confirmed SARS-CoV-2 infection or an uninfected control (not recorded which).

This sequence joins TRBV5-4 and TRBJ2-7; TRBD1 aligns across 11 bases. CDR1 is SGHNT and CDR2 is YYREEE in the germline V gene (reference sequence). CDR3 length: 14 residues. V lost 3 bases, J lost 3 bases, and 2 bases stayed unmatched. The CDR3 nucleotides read TGTGCCAGCAGCTGGGGGACAGGGGGCTACGAGCAGTACTTC. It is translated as CASSWGTGGYEQYF.

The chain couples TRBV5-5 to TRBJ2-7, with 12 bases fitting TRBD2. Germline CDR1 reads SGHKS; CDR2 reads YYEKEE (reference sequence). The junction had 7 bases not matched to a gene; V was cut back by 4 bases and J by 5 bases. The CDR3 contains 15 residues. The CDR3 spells CASSVRTSGMHEQYF. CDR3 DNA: TGTGCCAGCAGCGTGAGGACTAGCGGGATGCACGAGCAGTACTTC.

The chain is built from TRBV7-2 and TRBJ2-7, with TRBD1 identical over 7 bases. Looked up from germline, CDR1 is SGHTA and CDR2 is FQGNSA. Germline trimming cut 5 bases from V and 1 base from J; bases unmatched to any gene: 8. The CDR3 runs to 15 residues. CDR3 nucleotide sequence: TGTGCCAGCAGCCTGATGGACAGGAGATCCTACGAGCAGTACTTC. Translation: CASSLMDRRSYEQYF. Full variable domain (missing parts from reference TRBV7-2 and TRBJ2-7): GAGVSQSPSNKVTEKGKDVELRCDPISGHTALYWYRQSLGQGLEFLIYFQGNSAPDKSGLPSDRFSAERTGGSVSTLTIQRTQQEDSAVYLCASSLMDRRSYEQYFGPGTRLTVT.

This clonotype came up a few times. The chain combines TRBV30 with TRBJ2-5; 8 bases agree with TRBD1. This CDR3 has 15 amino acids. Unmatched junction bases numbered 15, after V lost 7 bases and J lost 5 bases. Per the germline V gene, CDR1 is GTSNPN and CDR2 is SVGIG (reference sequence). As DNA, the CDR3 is TGTGCCTCCTATTCCGGACAGGGAAGGAGGGAGACCCAGTACTTC. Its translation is CASYSGQGRRETQYF.

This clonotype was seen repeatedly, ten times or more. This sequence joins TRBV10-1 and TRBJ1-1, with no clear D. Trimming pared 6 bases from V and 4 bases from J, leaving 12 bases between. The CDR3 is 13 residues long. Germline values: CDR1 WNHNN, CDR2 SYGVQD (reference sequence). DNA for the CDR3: TGCGCCAGCAGCGCGGCCTTGGGCACTGAAGCTTTCTTT. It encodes CASSAALGTEAFF.

The CDR3 is CASSLVPPTSRGHEQYF. The CDR3 DNA reads as TGCGCCAGCAGCTTGGTCCCACCGACTAGCCGGGGCCACGAGCAGTACTTC. The chain uses TRBV5-1 and TRBJ2-7; TRBD2 matches 7 bases. This CDR3 comprises 17 residues. Germline V gene sequence: CDR1 SGHRS, CDR2 YFSETQ. V trimming: 0 bases; J trimming: 5 bases; junction bases outside the gene matches: 14.

The CDR3 sequence is CAWNGLAGGVTGELFF. CDR3 nucleotides: TGTGCCTGGAATGGACTAGCGGGAGGTGTCACCGGGGAGCTGTTTTTT. This chain uses TRBV30 with TRBJ2-2, with 14 bases fitting TRBD2. CDR1 is GTSNPN, CDR2 SVGIG, per germline (reference sequence). This CDR3 is built from 16 residues. Losses at the gene ends were 4 bases for V and 4 bases for J; bases not matched to a gene: 5.

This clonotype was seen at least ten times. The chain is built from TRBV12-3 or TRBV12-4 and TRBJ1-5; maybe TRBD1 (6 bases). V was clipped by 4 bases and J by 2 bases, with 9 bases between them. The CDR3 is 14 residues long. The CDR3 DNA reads TGTGCCAGCAGTTGGAACAGGGGCAATCAGCCCCAGCATTTT. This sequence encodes CASSWNRGNQPQHF.

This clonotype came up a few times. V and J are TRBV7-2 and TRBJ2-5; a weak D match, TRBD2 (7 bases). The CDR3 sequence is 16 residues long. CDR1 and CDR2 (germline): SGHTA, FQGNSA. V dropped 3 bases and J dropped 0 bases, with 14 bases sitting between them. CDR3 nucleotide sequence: TGTGCCAGCAGCTTTCCGGGGGGCCATAACCAAGAGACCCAGTACTTC. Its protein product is CASSFPGGHNQETQYF.

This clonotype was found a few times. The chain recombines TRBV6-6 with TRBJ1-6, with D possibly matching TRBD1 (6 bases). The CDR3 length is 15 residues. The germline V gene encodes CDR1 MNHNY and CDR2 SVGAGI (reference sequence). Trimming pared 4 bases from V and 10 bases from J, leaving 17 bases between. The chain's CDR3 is CASSSLTGTGSPLHF. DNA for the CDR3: TGTGCCAGCAGTTCCTTGACAGGAACCGGATCACCCCTCCACTTT.

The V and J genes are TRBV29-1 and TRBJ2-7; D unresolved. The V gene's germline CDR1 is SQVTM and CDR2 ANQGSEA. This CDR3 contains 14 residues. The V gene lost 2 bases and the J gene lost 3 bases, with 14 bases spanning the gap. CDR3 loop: CSVESLGNSYEQYF. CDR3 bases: TGCAGCGTTGAATCTTTGGGCAACAGCTACGAGCAGTACTTC.

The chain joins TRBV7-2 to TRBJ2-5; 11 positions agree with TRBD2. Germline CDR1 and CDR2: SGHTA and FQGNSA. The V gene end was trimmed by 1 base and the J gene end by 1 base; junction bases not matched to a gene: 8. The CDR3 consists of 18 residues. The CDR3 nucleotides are TGTGCCAGCAGCTTAGTGTCTAGCGGGGGGTCTCCCCAAGAGACCCAGTACTTC. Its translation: CASSLVSSGGSPQETQYF.

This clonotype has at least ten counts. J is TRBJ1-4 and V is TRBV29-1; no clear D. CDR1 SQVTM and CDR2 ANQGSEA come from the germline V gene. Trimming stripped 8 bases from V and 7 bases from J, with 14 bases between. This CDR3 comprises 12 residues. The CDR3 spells CSISPGSEKLFF. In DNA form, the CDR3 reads TGCAGCATATCCCCGGGGTCTGAAAAACTGTTTTTT.

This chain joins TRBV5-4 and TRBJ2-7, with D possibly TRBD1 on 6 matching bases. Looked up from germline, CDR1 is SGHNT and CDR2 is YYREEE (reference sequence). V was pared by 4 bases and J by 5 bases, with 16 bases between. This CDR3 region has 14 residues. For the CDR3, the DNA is TGTGCCAGCAGCCTGGGGGACATTGTAAACGAGCAGTACTTC. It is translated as CASSLGDIVNEQYF.

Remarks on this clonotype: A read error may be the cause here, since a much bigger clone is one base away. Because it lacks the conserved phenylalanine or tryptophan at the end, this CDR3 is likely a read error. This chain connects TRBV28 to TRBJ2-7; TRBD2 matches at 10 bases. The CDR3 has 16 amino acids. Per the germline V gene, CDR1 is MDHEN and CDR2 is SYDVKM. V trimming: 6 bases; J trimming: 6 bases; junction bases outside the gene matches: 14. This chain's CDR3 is CASRLTQSGRAGEQYL. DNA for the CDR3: TGTGCCAGCAGGCTAACACAGAGCGGGAGGGCCGGCGAGCAGTACCTC.

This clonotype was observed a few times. The CDR3 loop is CASSQSGSSYNEQFF. The CDR3 coding sequence is TGTGCCAGCTCTCAAAGCGGGAGCTCCTACAATGAGCAGTTCTTC. This chain joins TRBV18 and TRBJ2-1; the match to TRBD2 covers 8 bases. This CDR3 is 15 amino acids long. The V gene end was trimmed by 6 bases and the J gene end by 0 bases; junction bases not matched to a gene: 4. CDR1 and CDR2 from the germline V gene are KGHSH and LQKENI.

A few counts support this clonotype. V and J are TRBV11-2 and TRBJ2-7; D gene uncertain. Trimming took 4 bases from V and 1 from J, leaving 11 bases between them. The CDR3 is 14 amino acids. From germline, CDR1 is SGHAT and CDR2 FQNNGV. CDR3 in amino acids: CASSSIRRSYEQYF. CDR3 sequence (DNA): TGTGCCAGCAGCTCGATACGCCGTTCCTACGAGCAGTACTTC.

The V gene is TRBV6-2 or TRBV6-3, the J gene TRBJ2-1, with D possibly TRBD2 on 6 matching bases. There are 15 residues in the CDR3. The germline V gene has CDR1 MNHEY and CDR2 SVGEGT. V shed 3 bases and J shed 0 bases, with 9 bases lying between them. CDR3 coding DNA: TGTGCCAGCAGTTATTTCGGGAGCTCCTACAATGAGCAGTTCTTC. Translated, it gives CASSYFGSSYNEQFF.

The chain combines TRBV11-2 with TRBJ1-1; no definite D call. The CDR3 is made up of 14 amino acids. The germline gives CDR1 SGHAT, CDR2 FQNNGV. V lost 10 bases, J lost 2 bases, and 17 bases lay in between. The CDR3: CATLGGGVNTEAFF. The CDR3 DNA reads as TGTGCCACCCTCGGTGGAGGTGTAAACACTGAAGCTTTCTTT.